These 27 T cell receptor beta chains were sequenced from one sample in a study of blood T cell repertoires in COVID-19. The table came from immunoSEQ multiplex PCR; TCRdb's copy has only in-frame clones and leaves some out. Of about 480,000 clones in the sample, more than 75% were seen once. Sequenced material: PBMCs or T cells enriched from blood (not recorded which). The source is a woman aged 35 to 49 who had recovered from COVID-19.

The chain uses TRBV5-8 and TRBJ2-3; 10 bases line up with TRBD2. The CDR3 consists of 16 residues. The V segment lost 0 bases and the J segment 0 bases; nucleotides outside the gene matches: 1. Germline V gene lookup returns CDR1 SGHTS and CDR2 YDEGEE. The CDR3 loop is CASSLALAGSTDTQYF. Written as DNA, the CDR3 is TGTGCCAGCAGCTTGGCACTAGCGGGGAGCACAGATACGCAGTATTTT.

The chain uses TRBV18 and TRBJ2-3, with TRBD2 identical over 8 bases. V lost 1 base and J lost 6; bases outside the gene matches: 6. There are 15 residues in the CDR3. Germline CDR1 reads KGHSH; CDR2 reads LQKENI. The chain's CDR3 is CASSPQTGRVDTQYF. In nucleotides, the CDR3 is TGTGCCAGCTCACCACAGACCGGGAGGGTGGATACGCAGTATTTT.

The J gene is TRBJ1-6, the V gene TRBV18; D is perhaps TRBD1 (6 bases). Trimming cost V 3 bases and J 6 bases, with 12 bases left between them. Germline lookup yields CDR1 KGHSH and CDR2 LQKENI. This CDR3 has 15 residues. The DNA for the CDR3 is TGTGCCAGCTCACCCCAGGACAGCCCTAATTCACCCCTCCACTTT. It specifies CASSPQDSPNSPLHF.

This clone was seen at least ten times. The CDR3 loop reads CASSLEDTGLLHYGYTF. Written as DNA, the CDR3 is TGTGCCAGCAGCTTGGAGGATACAGGGCTCCTACACTATGGCTACACCTTC. The chain joins TRBV5-6 to TRBJ1-2; D possibly corresponds to TRBD1 (6 bases). V dropped 0 bases and J dropped 3 bases, with 18 bases sitting between them. This CDR3 has 17 amino acids. Germline V gene sequence: CDR1 SGHDT, CDR2 YYEEEE.

The V and J genes are TRBV29-1 and TRBJ1-1, with 9 bases that match TRBD1. The CDR3 totals 16 residues. The V segment lost 7 bases and the J segment 4 bases; nucleotides outside the gene matches: 16. From germline, CDR1 is SQVTM and CDR2 ANQGSEA. The DNA for the CDR3 is TGCAGCGCCATCGACAGGGGGTGGATAGTAGGCACTGAAGCTTTCTTT. It yields the protein CSAIDRGWIVGTEAFF.

V gene TRBV24-1 combines with J gene TRBJ2-1; D might be TRBD2 (6 bases). Deletions cut 5 bases from V and 0 bases from J, with 10 bases between. CDR1 is KGHDR, CDR2 SFDVKD, per germline. The CDR3 totals 15 residues. The CDR3 loop reads CATSGHSGSYNEQFF. The CDR3 nucleotides read TGTGCCACCAGTGGGCATAGCGGCTCCTACAATGAGCAGTTCTTC.

The V call is TRBV5-1, the J call TRBJ1-2; D uncertain. CDR3 size: 16 residues. Germline V gene lookup returns CDR1 SGHRS and CDR2 YFSETQ. Trimming removed 1 base from V and 4 bases from J, with 17 bases in between. CDR3: CASSLKVENGVYGYTF. CDR3 DNA sequence: TGCGCCAGCAGCTTGAAGGTGGAGAACGGTGTCTATGGCTACACCTTC.

This chain uses TRBV6-5 with TRBJ2-5; 7 nucleotides match TRBD1. Germline trimming cut 6 bases from V and 1 base from J; bases unmatched to any gene: 8. Germline V CDR1 and CDR2: MNHEY, SVGAGI. The CDR3 has 15 residues. CDR3 sequence (DNA): TGTGCCAGCAGAGGGGGACAGAGCGGCCAAGAGACCCAGTACTTC. This encodes CASRGGQSGQETQYF.

The chain couples TRBV11-2 to TRBJ2-1; 7 positions match TRBD2. The CDR3 length is 15 residues. Trimming cost V 3 bases and J 7 bases; bases outside gene matches: 9. CDR1 is SGHAT and CDR2 is FQNNGV in the germline V gene. CDR3 loop: CASSLELAEGNEQFF. The CDR3 DNA is TGTGCCAGCAGCTTGGAGCTAGCGGAAGGGAATGAGCAGTTCTTC. Filled out from reference TRBV11-2 and TRBJ2-1, the complete variable domain reads EAGVAQSPRYKIIEKRQSVAFWCNPISGHATLYWYQQILGQGPKLLIQFQNNGVVDDSQLPKDRFSAERLKGVDSTLKIQPAKLEDSAVYLCASSLELAEGNEQFFGPGTRLTVL.

The gene calls are TRBV13 and TRBJ1-6; 7 bases match TRBD1. After removal of 7 bases from V and 9 bases from J, the junction contained 12 bases not matched to a gene. Germline loops: CDR1 PRHDT, CDR2 FYEKMQ (reference sequence). This CDR3 is 15 amino acids long. The CDR3 nucleotides are TGTGCCAGCATCCAAAGGGGGACAGTACGTTCACCCCTCCACTTT. As protein: CASIQRGTVRSPLHF.

The chain carries TRBV2 and TRBJ1-2; unclear D gene. The CDR3 loop spans 13 amino acids. Trimming cost V 3 bases and J 8 bases, with 13 bases left between them. Germline lookup yields CDR1 SNHLY and CDR2 FYNNEI. The CDR3 here is CASSDFPAGGYTF. Written as DNA, the CDR3 is TGTGCCAGCAGTGATTTCCCGGCGGGCGGCTACACCTTC.

The genes are TRBV27 and TRBJ1-4; D remains ambiguous. Germline V gene sequence: CDR1 MNHEY, CDR2 SMNVEV (reference sequence). Trimming took off 6 bases at V and 7 bases at J, with 12 bases between the two ends. This CDR3 has 13 residues. CDR3 in DNA: TGTGCCAGCAGGCTTTTCGGTAGTGAAAAACTGTTTTTT. Its protein product is CASRLFGSEKLFF.

Only one count was recorded for this clone. The rearrangement joins TRBV30 to TRBJ2-7, with 8 bases matching TRBD1. The CDR3 consists of 15 residues. Germline-derived CDR1 and CDR2 are GTSNPN and SVGIG (reference sequence). V lost 2 bases, J lost 2 bases, and 8 bases stayed unmatched. In DNA, the CDR3 is TGTGCCTGGAGTTTCAGGGGGCTGGGCACCTACGAGCAGTACTTC. The encoded protein is CAWSFRGLGTYEQYF.

Only a few counts were recorded for this clone. The chain uses TRBV18 and TRBJ1-4; D is unresolved. This CDR3 has 13 amino acids. Deletions cut 3 bases from V and 0 bases from J, with 2 bases between. Germline V gene sequence: CDR1 KGHSH, CDR2 LQKENI. CDR3 coding DNA: TGTGCCAGCTCACCCTCAACTAATGAAAAACTGTTTTTT. The encoded protein is CASSPSTNEKLFF.

Comment on this clone: In the same sample, other DNA sequences code for this CDR3. The V call is TRBV9, the J call TRBJ2-7, with D perhaps matching TRBD1 (6 bases). The germline CDR1 and CDR2 sequences are SGDLS and YYNGEE. The CDR3 consists of 13 residues. Trimming cost V 0 bases and J 2 bases, with 6 bases left between them. Here the CDR3 reads CASSVGTAYEQYF. The DNA for the CDR3 is TGTGCCAGCAGCGTAGGGACAGCCTACGAGCAGTACTTC.

The chain recombines TRBV6-5 with TRBJ1-2, with D hard to call. Per germline, CDR1 MNHEY and CDR2 SVGAGI. Trimming stripped 2 bases from V and 5 bases from J, with 12 bases between. The CDR3 is 14 amino acids. The CDR3 region has the DNA TGTGCCAGCAGTTACGAGGGCAGAGCTTATGGCTACACCTTC. Residues: CASSYEGRAYGYTF.

This clone was observed a single time. V usage is TRBV5-6 and J usage is TRBJ1-2; 8 bases map to TRBD1. The V segment lost 5 bases and the J segment 4 bases; nucleotides outside the gene matches: 7. The germline V gene encodes CDR1 SGHDT and CDR2 YYEEEE. The CDR3 spans 14 residues. CDR3 coding DNA: TGTGCCAGCAGTACCCGGGACAGGCCCTATGGCTACACCTTC. Its protein is CASSTRDRPYGYTF.

The rearrangement joins TRBV7-4 to TRBJ1-6, with 7 bases identical to TRBD1. The CDR3 runs 18 residues. Germline V lookup: CDR1 SGHVT, CDR2 SQSDAQ. V trimming: 5 bases; J trimming: 9 bases; junction bases outside the gene matches: 19. The CDR3 is CASSQPNHNGTDISPLHF. The CDR3, as DNA: TGTGCCAGCAGCCAACCCAACCATAACGGGACAGATATTTCACCCCTCCACTTT.

This sequence joins TRBV5-1 and TRBJ2-7; D is perhaps TRBD2 (5 bases). There are 16 residues in the CDR3. Trimming removed 0 bases at V and 3 bases at J, with 16 bases between. Looked up from germline, CDR1 is SGHRS and CDR2 is YFSETQ. DNA of the CDR3: TGCGCCAGCAGCTTGGCCCCGGGTCGGAGGTACTACGAGCAGTACTTC. Protein sequence: CASSLAPGRRYYEQYF.

The chain couples TRBV6-1 to TRBJ1-5; possibly TRBD1 for D (6 bases). This CDR3 contains 17 residues. V was clipped by 2 bases and J by 0 bases, with 14 bases between them. In germline, CDR1 is MNHNS, CDR2 SASEGT. CDR3 DNA: TGTGCCAGCAGTGAAAGGGGAGACAGGTATAGCAATCAGCCCCAGCATTTT. Amino acid sequence: CASSERGDRYSNQPQHF.

The chain combines TRBV19 with TRBJ2-7, with TRBD1 matching over 7 bases. The CDR3 runs to 15 residues. Germline V gene data show CDR1 as LNHDA and CDR2 as SQIVND (reference sequence). With V trimmed by 5 bases and J by 3 bases, 10 bases remained unmatched. Here the CDR3 DNA reads TGTGCCAGTAGTCTCGACAGGGCCCCTCGCTACGAGCAGTACTTC. It encodes CASSLDRAPRYEQYF.

The chain uses TRBV6-4 and TRBJ1-2; 7 nucleotides align to TRBD1. Germline CDR1 is MRHNA and CDR2 is SNTAGT. This CDR3 has 18 amino acids. V lost 0 bases to trimming and J lost 6 bases; unmatched junction nucleotides: 16. The CDR3 DNA reads TGTGCCAGCAGTGACTCCCCAGGGACAGCCCTATTATTTCATGGCTACACCTTC. Protein: CASSDSPGTALLFHGYTF.

This sequence joins TRBV18 and TRBJ2-5, with D unresolved. The CDR3 runs to 14 residues. V was trimmed by 0 bases and J by 3 bases, leaving 8 bases between them. Germline V gene data show CDR1 as KGHSH and CDR2 as LQKENI. CDR3 protein: CASSPPSREETQYF. CDR3 coding DNA: TGTGCCAGCTCACCACCTAGCCGGGAAGAGACCCAGTACTTC.

In its sample, this clone was seen once. The chain links TRBV12-3 or TRBV12-4 to TRBJ2-1; TRBD1 matches 7 bases. This CDR3 has 11 amino acids. V shed 6 bases, J shed 14 bases, and the junction held 7 bases outside the gene matches. This CDR3 reads CASSRGQEEFF. CDR3 bases: TGTGCCAGCAGCCGCGGACAGGAGGAGTTCTTC.

The CDR3 protein is CASSLAGAGAGEQYF. The CDR3 region has the DNA TGTGCCAGCAGCTTGGCGGGCGCGGGAGCGGGGGAGCAGTACTTC. The gene calls are TRBV5-4 and TRBJ2-7; 7 bases align to TRBD2. V gave up 0 bases and J gave up 7 bases; unmatched junction bases: 10. CDR1 and CDR2 from the germline V gene are SGHNT and YYREEE (reference sequence). The CDR3 covers 15 residues.

The chain has TRBV27 and TRBJ2-6, with 8 bases that match TRBD1. Germline assignment: CDR1 MNHEY and CDR2 SMNVEV (reference sequence). There are 17 residues in the CDR3. V shed 2 bases and J 4 bases; nucleotides not matched to a gene: 7. CDR3 DNA: TGTGCCAGCAGTTTACTGGACAGGGAAGCCGGGGCCAACGTCCTGACTTTC. Its protein is CASSLLDREAGANVLTF.

The CDR3, as DNA: TGTGCCAGCAGCTCCGAGATATCGGTCGAGACCCAGTACTTC. Its protein product is CASSSEISVETQYF. V gene TRBV11-2 combines with J gene TRBJ2-5, with D uncertain. Germline loops: CDR1 SGHAT, CDR2 FQNNGV. V was shortened by 4 bases and J by 5 bases, with 14 bases between the two germline ends. The CDR3 contains 14 residues.